This T cell receptor (beta chain) was found in a study of graft-versus-host responses after intestinal transplantation. Some clones are missing from TCRdb's copy, which holds only in-frame ones; the method was immunoSEQ multiplex PCR. The repertoire holds about 120,000 clones, with about 93% as singletons. Details on this clone: Its antigen is unknown.

Findings and caveats of the study: Investigators detected GvH clones in recipient marrow, with some emerging earlier in ileum or blood.

Germline V gene lookup returns CDR1 MNHNS and CDR2 SASEGT. The CDR3 sequence is 18 residues long. Trimming left V 3 bases short and J 2 bases short, with 17 bases between. The material was unstimulated CD4+ T cells sorted from spleen or lymph node cells, obtained before intestinal transplant. The sequence was obtained from a human donor who received an intestinal transplant. The V and J genes are TRBV6-1 and TRBJ2-6, with a possible D match to TRBD1 (5 bases). CDR3 nucleotide sequence: TGTGCCAGCAGTGATTCTTCGGTCAGGGTCACTGGGGCCAACGTCCTGACTTTC. Residues: CASSDSSVRVTGANVLTF.